The entry below gives a single TCR beta chain sequence along with its context. A much larger clonotype is one base distant, so this may be a read error. This record comes from a study of blood T cells in healthy people across ages. Germline V gene lookup returns CDR1 LGHNA and CDR2 YNFKEQ. The CDR3 loop spans 15 amino acids. Next came a second PCR, run for about 7 to 12 cycles, which used a sample-barcoded 5' primer along with a J-beta primer mix. TCRdb independently ran MiXCR on the 5' RACE reads; one entry per CDR3 protein. Of hundreds of thousands of distinct CDR3 sequences listed, approximately 29% are singletons.

The source is a woman aged 80 or over in good health. The chain uses TRBV4-2 and TRBJ2-5; 9 positions agree with TRBD2. Sequencing was carried out using blood. The CDR3 DNA is TGTGCCAGCAGCCAAGGGACTAGCGATCAAGAGACCCATTACTTC. Protein product: CASSQGTSDQETHYF.